This T cell receptor beta chain derives from a study of T-cell memory formation after mild COVID-19. General study findings and limits: Pre-infection memory held some responding clones, suggesting pre-existing cross-reactive T cells responded.

Only one count was recorded for this clonotype. Its specificity is not known. TCRdb fed the 5' RACE reads into MiXCR, producing one record per CDR3 protein. The data contain about 620,000 distinct CDR3 sequences, about 20% of them singletons. The CDR3 is 15 amino acids. Germline V gene sequence: CDR1 LGHNA, CDR2 YNFKEQ. Trimming took 0 bases from V and 6 from J; bases not matched to a gene: 0. This receptor was obtained from an adult woman who had mild COVID-19 (a few samples of this study predate the infection). Cell type and time point are not known. The chain links TRBV4-2 to TRBJ2-3, with 13 positions matching TRBD2. The sample taken for sequencing was PBMCs or a T cell subset sorted from them (not recorded which). The DNA for the CDR3 is TGTGCCAGCAGCCAAGAGACTAGCGGGAGGGATACGCAGTATTTT. Translated: CASSQETSGRDTQYF.